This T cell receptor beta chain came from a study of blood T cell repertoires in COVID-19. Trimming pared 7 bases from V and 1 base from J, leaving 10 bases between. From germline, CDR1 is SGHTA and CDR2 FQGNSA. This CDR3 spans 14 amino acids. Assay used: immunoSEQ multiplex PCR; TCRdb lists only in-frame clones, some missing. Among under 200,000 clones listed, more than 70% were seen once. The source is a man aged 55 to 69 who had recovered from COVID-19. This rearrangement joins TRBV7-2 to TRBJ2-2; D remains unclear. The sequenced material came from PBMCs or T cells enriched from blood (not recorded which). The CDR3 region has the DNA TGTGCCAGCAACGAGCGACGGAACACCGGGGAGCTGTTTTTT. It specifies CASNERRNTGELFF. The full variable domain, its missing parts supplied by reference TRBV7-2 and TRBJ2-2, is GAGVSQSPSNKVTEKGKDVELRCDPISGHTALYWYRQSLGQGLEFLIYFQGNSAPDKSGLPSDRFSAERTGGSVSTLTIQRTQQEDSAVYLCASNERRNTGELFFGEGSRLTVL.